This entry is about one TCR beta chain. Its antigen is not known. Uncontrolled infection, other autoimmune disease, pregnancy and lactation each barred patients from inclusion. The CDR3 extends over 16 amino acids. Looked up from germline, CDR1 is MNHEY and CDR2 is SVGEGT. V was clipped by 3 bases and J by 2 bases, with 17 bases between them. Amplification of TCR beta CDR3 regions was performed using RNA transcripts as template. HTBI primers were the set used in a first-round RT-PCR of the TCR CDR3. TCRdb used MiXCR to reprocess the multiplex PCR reads, holding one entry per CDR3 protein. The repertoire has a few hundred thousand distinct CDR3 sequences, around 16% of them found once; the top ten carry around 3.5%. The record originates from a study of T cells in Graves' hyperthyroidism and ophthalmopathy. As for the study in general: Once the initial diagnosis was made, peripheral blood was obtained before any treatment. Study conclusions and caveats: Model predictions of ophthalmopathy came a median approximately 6 months before onset.

This rearrangement joins TRBV6-2 or TRBV6-3 to TRBJ2-7; tentatively, D is TRBD1 (8 bases). This TCR came from a woman aged 40-49 years with Graves' ophthalmopathy. Material: blood. The DNA for the CDR3 is TGTGCCAGCAGTTATACAGGGGGAGGGCGCCCCTACGAGCAGTACTTC. Translated: CASSYTGGGRPYEQYF.